Sequencing of this T cell receptor (beta chain) was carried out in a study of blood T cell repertoires in COVID-19. Across the whole study: Researchers got acute and convalescent COVID-19 samples from the United States, Italy and Spain. PBMCs, B-cell-depleted T cells, or T cells provided the cDNA or gDNA that made up the material.

Authors' processing steps: Cell counts per sample came from amplifying reference gene primers. The repertoire was sequenced with immunoSEQ multiplex PCR; TCRdb's copy has only in-frame clones and lacks some. V and J calls and clone size are those listed in that table; D and trimming were worked out from the DNA. Altogether tens of thousands of clones are present, 88% being singletons, with the ten largest covering about 20%. Germline V gene sequence: CDR1 SNHLY, CDR2 FYNNEI. The CDR3 loop spans 13 amino acids. Trimming shortened V by 5 bases and J by 2 bases, and 9 bases separated the two germline ends.

The source material was peripheral blood. The source is a woman aged 50 to 65 with active or convalescent COVID-19. J is TRBJ1-2 and V is TRBV2, with D maybe TRBD1 (6 bases). The CDR3 bases are TGTGCCAGCAGTTTGGACAGAAACTATGGCTACACCTTC. As protein: CASSLDRNYGYTF.